This T cell receptor (beta chain) was sequenced during a study of blood T cell repertoires in COVID-19. CDR1 is SEHNR, CDR2 FQNEAQ, per germline (reference sequence). CDR3 size: 13 residues. J lost 3 bases, V lost 2 bases, and 0 bases had no gene match. Assay used: immunoSEQ multiplex PCR; TCRdb lists only in-frame clones, some missing. Of under 250,000 clones listed, about 84% are singletons. For this clone: A far larger clone is just one base off, so this is likely a read error. Within the sample, other DNA sequences also encode this same CDR3.

The chain employs TRBV7-9 and TRBJ1-1; 7 nucleotides agree with TRBD1. The sequenced material came from PBMCs or T cells enriched from blood (not recorded which). This sequence originates from a man aged 60 to 69 who had recovered from COVID-19. CDR3 in amino acids: CASSLTGDTEAFF. The CDR3, as DNA: TGTGCCAGCAGCTTAACAGGGGACACTGAAGCTTTCTTT.